The 28 T cell receptor beta chains reported below all come from one sample, sequenced in a study of HIV-infected patients and healthy controls (dated by TCRdb to the mid-2010s). Follow-up blood from HIV-infected patients was collected roughly three months, about 14 weeks, after antiretroviral therapy began. Whole blood was used without cell fractionation, so all unsorted peripheral T cells were reflected in the repertoire. The library came from 5' RACE. The reads were generated on an Illumina MiSeq. Reverse transcription of approximately 500 ng RNA was performed with SuperScript III using primers directed against the alpha and beta constant regions. Separate libraries for the alpha and beta chains were generated through chain-specific third strand synthesis that incorporated multiplexing indices. The public reads were quality trimmed at Q25 with fastp and then assembled into clones with MiXCR by TCRdb, keeping productive beta chains. Rows matching on CDR3 protein sequence are summarized as one entry with the most common DNA and genes. This sample is represented by about 6,500 distinct CDR3 sequences; around 6.7% of them were singletons. The biggest ten clones account for 16% of the sample.

The input for sequencing was blood, taken during antiretroviral therapy. The receptors were gathered from an adult with HIV infection.

The chain has TRBV30 and TRBJ2-2; 8 bases map to TRBD1. The J segment lost 6 bases and the V segment lost 6 bases, leaving 12 bases of the junction unmatched. This CDR3 spans 15 amino acids. Germline V gives CDR1 GTSNPN, CDR2 SVGIG (reference sequence). The CDR3 loop is CACSFAQGAAGELFF. CDR3 coding DNA: TGTGCCTGTAGTTTCGCGCAGGGGGCGGCCGGGGAGCTGTTTTTT.

V usage is TRBV14 and J usage is TRBJ2-7; tentatively, D is TRBD1 or TRBD2 (5 bases each). CDR3 length: 15 residues. Trimming took off 1 base at V and 0 bases at J, with 10 bases between the two ends. From germline, CDR1 is SGHDN and CDR2 FVKESK. CDR3 coding DNA: TGTGCCAGCAGCCAAGCGAAGGGACGCTCCTACGAGCAGTACTTC. Translated, it gives CASSQAKGRSYEQYF.

This clonotype is medium-sized. J is TRBJ2-2 and V is TRBV6-5, with D possibly being TRBD1 or TRBD2 (6 bases each). CDR3 length equals 12 residues. Between the trimmed V and J ends, which lost 8 bases and 6 bases, there was a span of 10 bases. Germline V gene sequence: CDR1 MNHEY, CDR2 SVGAGI. CDR3 bases: TGTGCCAGCGTGGGGGGCCCCGGGGAGCTGTTTTTT. Its protein is CASVGGPGELFF.

This clonotype qualifies as medium-sized. This rearrangement joins TRBV6-5 to TRBJ2-3; D call uncertain. The CDR3 length is 14 residues. Germline CDR1 MNHEY, CDR2 SVGAGI. Trimming left V 2 bases short and J 5 bases short, with 11 bases between. The CDR3 nucleotides read TGTGCCAGCAGTTACCTGGGTCTCGAAGATACGCAGTATTTT. Translated, it gives CASSYLGLEDTQYF.

Relative to its sample, this clonotype is medium-sized. The chain has TRBV4-1 and TRBJ1-3; D is unclear. CDR1 is MGHRA, CDR2 YSYEKL, per germline. V gave up 0 bases and J gave up 0 bases, with 18 bases separating them. CDR3 length: 19 amino acids. CDR3 amino acids: CASSQDGQSSTYSGNTIYF. CDR3 sequence (DNA): TGCGCCAGCAGCCAAGATGGTCAGAGTTCTACTTACTCTGGAAACACCATATATTTT.

Within the sample, this clonotype is medium-sized. V and J are TRBV29-1 and TRBJ2-1; TRBD2 aligns across 14 bases. The CDR3 sequence is 13 residues long. V shed 7 bases and J 6 bases; nucleotides not matched to a gene: 2. CDR1 is SQVTM, CDR2 ANQGSEA, per germline. The CDR3 nucleotides read TGCAGCGCCGGGACTAGCGGGAGCAATGAGCAGTTCTTC. This encodes CSAGTSGSNEQFF.

In its sample, this clonotype was seen many times. The rearrangement joins TRBV28 to TRBJ1-6; unclear D gene. The ends were cut back, 2 bases at V and 7 bases at J, with 9 bases in the middle. CDR1 MDHEN and CDR2 SYDVKM come from the germline V gene. The CDR3 contains 14 residues. The CDR3 region has the DNA TGTGCCAGCAGTTTACTAGAGAAGAATTCACCCCTCCACTTT. This encodes CASSLLEKNSPLHF.

This clonotype was observed a few times. At one end, the junction sequence differs from germline, possibly due to a read error. The genes are TRBV2 and TRBJ2-7; the match to TRBD2 covers 7 bases. Germline V gives CDR1 SNHLY, CDR2 FYNNEI. The CDR3 length is 14 residues. CDR3 in amino acids: CASSQAGTLYEQYF. The CDR3 DNA reads as TGTGCCAGCAGTCAAGCGGGAACGCTATACGAGCAGTACTTC.

By share of the sample, this clonotype is medium-sized. V and J are TRBV11-2 and TRBJ1-1, with 7 bases lining up with TRBD1. Germline V CDR1 and CDR2: SGHAT, FQNNGV. Germline trimming cut 3 bases from V and 5 bases from J; bases unmatched to any gene: 9. The CDR3 loop spans 15 amino acids. CDR3 loop: CASSFTSLGQTEAFF. For the CDR3, the DNA is TGTGCCAGCAGCTTTACTTCCTTGGGACAGACTGAAGCTTTCTTT.

This clonotype was picked up many times. V usage is TRBV3-1 and J usage is TRBJ2-3; D remains ambiguous. Trimming took 0 bases from V and 2 from J, leaving 12 bases between them. Germline V gives CDR1 LGHDT, CDR2 YNNKEL (reference sequence). CDR3 size: 16 residues. CDR3 region: CASSQDHTVNTDTQYF. CDR3 nucleotides: TGTGCCAGCAGCCAAGATCACACGGTTAACACAGATACGCAGTATTTT.

By frequency in the sample, this clonotype is medium-sized. The chain uses TRBV27 and TRBJ1-1; D is unclear. V was shortened by 5 bases and J by 5 bases, with 21 bases between the two germline ends. Germline loops: CDR1 MNHEY, CDR2 SMNVEV (reference sequence). This CDR3 spans 16 amino acids. CDR3 nucleotides: TGTGCCAGCAGTCCTACCTGGACGGTACCGGGAACTGAAGCTTTCTTT. It specifies CASSPTWTVPGTEAFF.

This clonotype was counted many times. V gene TRBV29-1 combines with J gene TRBJ2-1; 8 nucleotides line up with TRBD2. Germline assignment: CDR1 SQVTM and CDR2 ANQGSEA. This CDR3 has 14 residues. Trimming removed 5 bases from V and 1 base from J; junction bases left unmatched: 4. CDR3 loop: CSVIAGGSYNEQFF. The DNA of the CDR3 is TGCAGCGTTATTGCGGGGGGTTCCTACAATGAGCAGTTCTTC.

This clonotype was found many times. The chain recombines TRBV7-8 with TRBJ2-5; 9 bases map to TRBD2. V lost 5 bases and J lost 4; bases outside the gene matches: 14. There are 17 residues in the CDR3. From germline, CDR1 is SGHVS and CDR2 FQNEAQ. CDR3 loop: CASSHMDLLTSGETQYF. The CDR3 coding sequence is TGTGCCAGCAGCCACATGGACTTATTGACTAGCGGAGAGACCCAGTACTTC.

This clonotype has a count of ten or more. This chain joins TRBV7-9 and TRBJ1-6; tentatively, D is TRBD1 (5 bases). The V gene lost 3 bases and the J gene lost 7 bases, with 10 bases spanning the gap. The CDR3 length is 14 residues. Germline V lookup: CDR1 SEHNR, CDR2 FQNEAQ (reference sequence). The chain's CDR3 is CASSFDSANSPLHF. As DNA, the CDR3 is TGTGCCAGCAGCTTCGACAGTGCAAATTCACCCCTCCACTTT.

In its sample, this clonotype was seen many times. The CDR3 reads CSVEMREGGFEQYF. The CDR3 region has the DNA TGCAGCGTTGAAATGAGGGAGGGCGGTTTCGAGCAGTACTTC. V and J are TRBV29-1 and TRBJ2-7; 7 nucleotides agree with TRBD2. The junction had 10 bases not matched to a gene; V was cut back by 2 bases and J by 6 bases. CDR3 length: 14 amino acids. Germline CDR1 reads SQVTM; CDR2 reads ANQGSEA.

Relative to its sample, this clonotype is medium-sized (0.01 to 0.1%). The chain is built from TRBV27 and TRBJ2-3; TRBD2 matches 13 bases. The CDR3 is 19 residues long. J was trimmed by 2 bases and V by 3 bases; bases with no gene match: 11. Germline CDR1 and CDR2: MNHEY and SMNVEV (reference sequence). The CDR3 nucleotides are TGTGCCAGCAGTTTGGGGGCACTAGCGGGGGGGAGTGACACAGATACGCAGTATTTT. Translation gives CASSLGALAGGSDTDTQYF.

There are many counts of this clonotype. The chain uses TRBV29-1 and TRBJ2-2; weak D call: TRBD1 (5 bases). This CDR3 region has 13 residues. Per germline, CDR1 SQVTM and CDR2 ANQGSEA. The V and J ends lost 5 bases and 0 bases respectively, with 7 bases between them. The CDR3 loop reads CSVQGANTGELFF. The CDR3 DNA reads TGCAGCGTTCAAGGGGCGAACACCGGGGAGCTGTTTTTT.

This clonotype was seen many times. CDR3 sequence reads: CASSASGTYEQYF. The DNA of the CDR3 is TGTGCCAGTAGTGCCAGCGGTACCTACGAGCAGTACTTC. J is TRBJ2-7 and V is TRBV19; D might be TRBD2 (5 bases). The CDR3 contains 13 residues. The germline V gene has CDR1 LNHDA and CDR2 SQIVND (reference sequence). The V and J ends lost 5 bases and 2 bases respectively, with 10 bases between them. Drawing the rest from reference TRBV19 and TRBJ2-7, the complete variable domain is DGGITQSPKYLFRKEGQNVTLSCEQNLNHDAMYWYRQDPGQGLRLIYYSQIVNDFQKGDIAEGYSVSREKKESFPLTVTSAQKNPTAFYLCASSASGTYEQYFGPGTRLTVT.

This clonotype is categorized as medium-sized. The rearrangement uses TRBV28 and TRBJ2-5, with TRBD1 matching 7 bases. After removal of 6 bases from V and 3 bases from J, the junction contained 13 bases not matched to a gene. Germline V gene sequence: CDR1 MDHEN, CDR2 SYDVKM. The CDR3 consists of 16 residues. CDR3 bases: TGTGCCAGCAGCTCCGCTCGTGACAGGGCTGAAGAGACCCAGTACTTC. Its protein product is CASSSARDRAEETQYF. Full variable domain (outside the CDR3, taken from reference TRBV28 and TRBJ2-5): DVKVTQSSRYLVKRTGEKVFLECVQDMDHENMFWYRQDPGLGLRLIYFSYDVKMKEKGDIPEGYSVSREKKERFSLILESASTNQTSMYLCASSSARDRAEETQYFGPGTRLLVL.

This clonotype ranks as medium-sized. The rearrangement uses TRBV29-1 and TRBJ2-1, with 7 positions matching TRBD1. The CDR3 runs to 12 residues. V shed 6 bases and J 4 bases; nucleotides not matched to a gene: 3. CDR1 and CDR2 (germline): SQVTM, ANQGSEA. CDR3 residues: CSVTGQYNEQFF. The CDR3 nucleotides read TGCAGCGTAACGGGACAGTACAATGAGCAGTTCTTC.

This clonotype rates as medium-sized. The rearrangement uses TRBV11-2 and TRBJ2-5, with a weak D call TRBD1 (6 bases). Germline V gives CDR1 SGHAT, CDR2 FQNNGV. Trimming cost V 5 bases and J 2 bases, with 12 bases left between them. The CDR3 sequence is 14 residues long. The CDR3 protein is CASSRDRIQETQYF. DNA of the CDR3: TGTGCCAGCAGCCGCGACAGGATTCAAGAGACCCAGTACTTC.

By share, this clonotype counts as medium-sized. This sequence joins TRBV28 and TRBJ2-2; TRBD2 aligns across 12 bases. In germline, CDR1 is MDHEN, CDR2 SYDVKM. V lost 4 bases to trimming and J lost 7 bases; unmatched junction nucleotides: 4. The CDR3 length is 15 residues. CDR3 region: CASSSGTSGFGELFF. The CDR3 nucleotides are TGTGCCAGCAGTTCCGGGACTAGCGGGTTCGGGGAGCTGTTTTTT.

In this sample, this clonotype turned up many times. The chain uses TRBV6-1 and TRBJ1-1, with TRBD1 matching over 8 bases. This CDR3 region has 13 residues. V lost 6 bases, J lost 2 bases, and 2 bases stayed unmatched. Germline-derived CDR1 and CDR2 are MNHNS and SASEGT. CDR3 protein: CASSGQGNTEAFF. The CDR3, as DNA: TGTGCCAGCAGCGGACAGGGAAACACTGAAGCTTTCTTT.

This clonotype was seen many times. The V gene is TRBV6-1, the J gene TRBJ2-3; D might be TRBD1 or TRBD2, each matching 5 bases. The CDR3 consists of 12 residues. Deletions cut 7 bases from V and 2 bases from J, with 7 bases between. From germline, CDR1 is MNHNS and CDR2 SASEGT. The CDR3 spells CASTGATDTQYF. In DNA, the CDR3 is TGTGCCAGCACCGGGGCCACAGATACGCAGTATTTT.

This clonotype ranks as medium-sized (0.01 to 0.1%). The V call is TRBV3-1, the J call TRBJ2-1; the match to TRBD1 covers 10 bases. Germline assignment: CDR1 LGHDT and CDR2 YNNKEL (reference sequence). The trim removed 5 bases at V and 7 bases at J, leaving 8 bases unmatched. The CDR3 covers 15 residues. CDR3 residues: CASSLRGQGWNEQFF. CDR3 sequence (DNA): TGTGCCAGCAGCTTACGGGGACAGGGGTGGAATGAGCAGTTCTTC.

The rearrangement uses TRBV30 and TRBJ1-2, with D hard to call. This CDR3 region has 11 residues. Trimming cost V 0 bases and J 2 bases, with 1 base left between them. Germline CDR1 and CDR2: GTSNPN and SVGIG (reference sequence). The CDR3 coding sequence is TGTGCCTGGAGTGTAAACTATGGCTACACCTTC. Residues: CAWSVNYGYTF.

By share, this clonotype counts as medium-sized. The chain links TRBV19 to TRBJ2-4, with 12 bases fitting TRBD2. Germline CDR1 reads LNHDA; CDR2 reads SQIVND (reference sequence). Trimming removed 5 bases from V and 8 bases from J; junction bases left unmatched: 7. The CDR3 loop spans 15 amino acids. DNA of the CDR3: TGTGCCAGTAGTCTCGGGTCTAGCGGGAGGGACATTCAGTACTTC. Protein: CASSLGSSGRDIQYF.

In its sample, this clonotype ranks as medium-sized. The V and J genes are TRBV5-5 and TRBJ2-5; TRBD2 matches at 7 bases. This CDR3 is 14 amino acids long. Germline V gene data show CDR1 as SGHKS and CDR2 as YYEKEE (reference sequence). J was trimmed by 1 base and V by 4 bases; bases with no gene match: 4. CDR3 in DNA: TGTGCCAGCAGCCGCGGGGGAACCCAAGAGACCCAGTACTTC. It specifies CASSRGGTQETQYF.